This T cell receptor beta chain was captured by sequencing in a study of response to subunit inactivated influenza vaccine. TCRdb fed the RT-PCR reads into MiXCR, producing one record per CDR3 protein. The data contain a few hundred thousand distinct CDR3 sequences, about 10% of them seen just once; the ten biggest clones take up approximately 10%. From germline, CDR1 is SEHNR and CDR2 FQNEAQ (reference sequence). The length of the CDR3 is 14 residues. V was pared by 0 bases and J by 3 bases, with 8 bases between. In this sample, this clonotype turned up many times. This sample also belongs to another study, concerning T cells expressing NK-cell markers. That work contributes: Template switching by 5'RACE with UMIs generated the TCR beta cDNA. It remained uncertain whether the expanded NKG2C+ T cell clones were specific for HCMV antigens.

This sequence originates from a man between 50 and 59 years old who received an inactivated influenza vaccine. The chain employs TRBV7-9 and TRBJ2-5; no definite D call. The sequencing here drew on PBMCs from blood, taken on the day of vaccination. The CDR3 protein is CASSLAEGKETQYF. The CDR3 coding sequence is TGTGCCAGCAGCTTAGCGGAAGGGAAAGAGACCCAGTACTTC. Based on the CDR3 plus reference TRBV7-9 and TRBJ2-5, the full variable domain is DTGVSQNPRHKITKRGQNVTFRCDPISEHNRLYWYRQTLGQGPEFLTYFQNEAQLEKSRLLSDRFSAERPKGSFSTLEIQRTEQGDSAMYLCASSLAEGKETQYFGPGTRLLVL.